This T cell receptor (beta chain) appears in the sequencing data of a study of OX40 agonist ivuxolimab in advanced cancers. Study-wide background: Intravenous ivuxolimab was administered to patients every 2 weeks at 0.01 to 10 mg/kg. Those enrolled were 80% to 85% male, with a mean age of approximately 60 years and ages from about 20 to 79.

Assay used: immunoSEQ multiplex PCR; TCRdb lists only in-frame clones, some missing. The sample has 75,000 to 100,000 clones; 92% are singletons. Study-level results: What antigens the expanded peripheral T cells recognized was never established.

About this clone itself: Its antigen remains unknown.

Trimming at V came to 5 bases and at J to 5 bases, leaving 12 bases not matched to a gene. CDR3 size: 16 residues. Germline-derived CDR1 and CDR2 are SGHNT and YENEEA. The chain combines TRBV11-3 with TRBJ2-3, with 8 bases aligning to TRBD2. Sample: CD4+ or CD8+ T cells sorted from blood, taken in a trial of the OX40 agonist ivuxolimab. The clonotype was recovered from an adult with an advanced solid tumor such as melanoma, head and neck, liver or kidney cancer. CDR3 sequence reads: CASSQLRGLAGDTQYF. CDR3 in DNA: TGTGCCAGCAGCCAGTTGAGGGGCCTAGCGGGAGATACGCAGTATTTT.